The sequence of this T cell receptor (beta chain) was determined in a study of blood T cell repertoires in COVID-19. For the study at large: The United States, Italy and Spain provided the acute and convalescent COVID-19 samples. Nucleic acid was either cDNA or gDNA, and it came from T cells, B-cell-depleted T cells, or PBMCs.

The CDR3 loop spans 16 amino acids. J gave up 0 bases and V 1 base, and 3 bases lay outside the gene matches. Germline CDR1 is LGHNT and CDR2 is FRNRAP. In the original processing: Amplification from reference gene primers served as the basis for estimated nucleated cell counts. Profiled with immunoSEQ multiplex PCR; TCRdb holds only in-frame clones, not every one. The D gene and trimming were derived from the DNA, and the V and J assignments and clone size from that table. The table includes a few hundred thousand clones, less than 90% detected once. This sequence was found in a man aged 60 to 75 who had recovered from COVID-19. Sequences were obtained from peripheral blood. This chain joins TRBV12-5 and TRBJ2-3, with 8 bases identical to TRBD2. The CDR3: CASGLGLAPSTDTQYF. The CDR3 DNA reads TGTGCTAGTGGTTTGGGACTAGCGCCTAGCACAGATACGCAGTATTTT. Full variable domain (remainder filled in from reference TRBV12-5 and TRBJ2-3): DARVTQTPRHKVTEMGQEVTMRCQPILGHNTVFWYRQTMMQGLELLAYFRNRAPLDDSGMPKDRFSAEMPDATLATLKIQPSEPRDSAVYFCASGLGLAPSTDTQYFGPGTRLTVL.